This T cell receptor (beta chain) stems from a study of blood T cell repertoires in COVID-19. Study background: Italy, Spain and the United States were the sources of the convalescent and acute COVID-19 samples. From T cells, B-cell-depleted T cells, or PBMCs came the material, which was cDNA or gDNA.

Per the original methods: Reference gene primers were amplified, and this amplification served to estimate nucleated cell counts. Repertoires were generated with immunoSEQ multiplex PCR, while TCRdb's copy carries only in-frame clones and drops some. That table gives V, J and clone size, and the DNA gave D and trimming. The sample has about 220,000 clones; more than 75% are singletons. Sequenced: peripheral blood. This sequence was found in a human donor in a cohort sampled during active COVID-19.

The CDR3 DNA reads TGCGCCAGCAGCGTCGACAGGGAGAGCAATGAGCAGTTCTTC. This sequence encodes CASSVDRESNEQFF. The gene calls are TRBV5-1 and TRBJ2-1; 7 bases are shared with TRBD1. The CDR3 totals 14 residues. The germline V gene encodes CDR1 SGHRS and CDR2 YFSETQ. V lost 4 bases, J lost 6 bases, and 7 bases stayed unmatched.